What follows are 29 T cell receptor beta chains derived from one specimen sequenced in a study of STAT5B mutations in CD4+ large granular lymphocyte leukemia (dated 2022 in TCRdb). Library construction relied on the immunoSEQ multiplex PCR assay. In TCRdb, the immuneACCESS table is reduced to in-frame sequences with V and J assigned. These tables do not hold every clone; where another copy was compared, an unresolved V gene accounts for under half, and the others remain unexplained. The sample table holds more than 30,000 clones, of which roughly 89% were seen once. Roughly 0.43% of the sample goes to the ten largest clones. The specimen sequenced was CD4+ T cells from blood buffy coats. These receptors were collected from a human donor in good health.

The chain has TRBV4-2 and TRBJ2-7; TRBD1 or TRBD2 may be the D gene (7 bases each). CDR1 LGHNA and CDR2 YNFKEQ come from the germline V gene. This CDR3 comprises 17 residues. Deletions cut 0 bases from V and 0 bases from J, with 15 bases between. Here the CDR3 reads CASSQDWEGAGSYEQYF. The DNA of the CDR3 is TGTGCCAGCAGCCAAGATTGGGAGGGGGCGGGCTCCTACGAGCAGTACTTC.

The chain uses TRBV5-1 and TRBJ2-6; D possibly corresponds to TRBD1 (5 bases). Germline V gene lookup returns CDR1 SGHRS and CDR2 YFSETQ. V lost 2 bases, J lost 1 base, and 19 bases lay in between. The CDR3 extends over 19 amino acids. In DNA, the CDR3 is TGCGCCAGCAGCTTTAGGGGTCGACGGTCTCGATCTGGGGCCAACGTCCTGACTTTC. This translates into CASSFRGRRSRSGANVLTF.

V gene TRBV6-4 combines with J gene TRBJ2-1; 13 bases match TRBD2. V trimming: 5 bases; J trimming: 6 bases; junction bases outside the gene matches: 1. The CDR3 sequence is 14 residues long. Germline assignment: CDR1 MRHNA and CDR2 SNTAGT. Written as DNA, the CDR3 is TGTGCCAGCAGTCGGACTAGCGGGAGCAATGAGCAGTTCTTC. Translated: CASSRTSGSNEQFF.

The chain employs TRBV19 and TRBJ1-5; D gene uncertain. The CDR3 spans 13 residues. CDR1 is LNHDA and CDR2 is SQIVND in the germline V gene (reference sequence). V was shortened by 9 bases and J by 1 base, with 10 bases between the two germline ends. This CDR3 reads CASGVKSNQPQHF. The CDR3 bases are TGTGCCAGCGGCGTGAAGAGCAATCAGCCCCAGCATTTT.

The chain couples TRBV6-6 to TRBJ2-3, with D perhaps TRBD2 (6 bases). The CDR3 covers 16 residues. Germline lookup yields CDR1 MNHNY and CDR2 SVGAGI (reference sequence). Between the trimmed V and J ends, which lost 8 bases and 3 bases, there was a span of 21 bases. This chain's CDR3 is CASSTSGARVTDTQYF. In nucleotides, the CDR3 is TGTGCCAGCTCAACCTCGGGAGCCAGGGTTACAGATACGCAGTATTTT.

Comment on this clone: Within the sample, other DNA sequences also encode this same CDR3. The gene calls are TRBV7-9 and TRBJ2-7, with 8 bases identical to TRBD1. The CDR3 is made up of 16 amino acids. In germline, CDR1 is SEHNR, CDR2 FQNEAQ (reference sequence). Trimming cost V 6 bases and J 0 bases; bases outside gene matches: 10. For the CDR3, the DNA is TGTGCCAGCAGTACGCGCAGGGGGCAACCCTCCTACGAGCAGTACTTC. Translated, it gives CASSTRRGQPSYEQYF.

This clone was picked up one time. The chain joins TRBV5-6 to TRBJ2-7; the D is unclear. The CDR3 is 14 amino acids. Germline V CDR1 and CDR2: SGHDT, YYEEEE. Trimming took off 3 bases at V and 0 bases at J, with 10 bases between the two ends. The DNA for the CDR3 is TGTGCCAGCAGCTCACTGGACGGCTCCTACGAGCAGTACTTC. Its protein product is CASSSLDGSYEQYF. Variable domain in full (rest from reference TRBV5-6 and TRBJ2-7): DAGVTQSPTHLIKTRGQQVTLRCSPKSGHDTVSWYQQALGQGPQFIFQYYEEEERQRGNFPDRFSGHQFPNYSSELNVNALLLGDSALYLCASSSLDGSYEQYFGPGTRLTVT.

The V call is TRBV30, the J call TRBJ1-3; tentative D call: TRBD1 (6 bases). With 5 bases removed from V and 2 bases from J, the gap between germline ends came to 10 bases. CDR3 length equals 13 residues. Germline-derived CDR1 and CDR2 are GTSNPN and SVGIG (reference sequence). The CDR3 region has the DNA TGTGCCTGGCAGGGGTTACCTGGAAACACCATATATTTT. This sequence encodes CAWQGLPGNTIYF.

The CDR3 loop reads CASSSQGAVYEQYF. DNA of the CDR3: TGTGCCAGCAGCTCGCAGGGGGCGGTCTACGAGCAGTACTTC. The chain links TRBV5-4 to TRBJ2-7; TRBD1 matches at 8 bases. The CDR3 extends over 14 amino acids. From germline, CDR1 is SGHNT and CDR2 YYREEE (reference sequence). Trimming removed 3 bases from V and 3 bases from J; junction bases left unmatched: 5. The whole variable domain, remainder taken from reference TRBV5-4 and TRBJ2-7, is ETGVTQSPTHLIKTRGQQVTLRCSSQSGHNTVSWYQQALGQGPQFIFQYYREEENGRGNFPPRFSGLQFPNYSSELNVNALELDDSALYLCASSSQGAVYEQYFGPGTRLTVT.

The V and J genes are TRBV28 and TRBJ2-2; no clear D. Per germline, CDR1 MDHEN and CDR2 SYDVKM. V was trimmed by 8 bases and J by 1 base, leaving 11 bases between them. The length of the CDR3 is 14 residues. CDR3 coding DNA: TGTGCCAGCCTCTTTACACTGAACACCGGGGAGCTGTTTTTT. Encoded protein: CASLFTLNTGELFF.

This clone was detected only a few times. The gene calls are TRBV28 and TRBJ1-2; TRBD1 aligns across 9 bases. CDR1 and CDR2 from the germline V gene are MDHEN and SYDVKM. This CDR3 has 14 amino acids. The V and J ends lost 6 bases and 2 bases, in that order; junction bases with no gene match: 4. In DNA form, the CDR3 reads TGTGCCAGCAGACGGACAGGGGTAAACTATGGCTACACCTTC. This gives the protein CASRRTGVNYGYTF.

This clone was seen a single time. This rearrangement joins TRBV6-1 to TRBJ1-2; 7 nucleotides match TRBD1. V gave up 3 bases and J gave up 4 bases; unmatched junction bases: 2. This CDR3 is 13 amino acids long. Germline loops: CDR1 MNHNS, CDR2 SASEGT. The CDR3 reads CASSEGQPYGYTF. DNA of the CDR3: TGTGCCAGCAGTGAGGGACAGCCCTATGGCTACACCTTC.

The chain employs TRBV19 and TRBJ1-3; D gene uncertain. This CDR3 region has 13 residues. Germline values: CDR1 LNHDA, CDR2 SQIVND (reference sequence). V lost 9 bases and J lost 1, with 10 bases in between. CDR3 loop: CASGEGSGNTIYF. CDR3 nucleotides: TGTGCCAGCGGGGAGGGTTCTGGAAACACCATATATTTT.

The V gene is TRBV10-3, the J gene TRBJ2-1, with TRBD2 identical over 10 bases. The CDR3 extends over 15 amino acids. V lost 3 bases and J lost 7; bases outside the gene matches: 6. Per the germline V gene, CDR1 is ENHRY and CDR2 is SYGVKD. The CDR3 is CAISDPSGRLNEQFF. In nucleotides, the CDR3 is TGTGCCATCAGTGACCCTAGCGGGAGATTGAATGAGCAGTTCTTC.

The V gene is TRBV5-5, the J gene TRBJ1-1; tentative D call: TRBD1 (6 bases). The CDR3 loop spans 15 amino acids. Germline loops: CDR1 SGHKS, CDR2 YYEKEE (reference sequence). V lost 2 bases, J lost 1 base, and 12 bases lay in between. The CDR3 DNA is TGTGCCAGCAGCTTTATGACAGGACAGAACACTGAAGCTTTCTTT. Translated: CASSFMTGQNTEAFF. The full variable domain, completed using reference TRBV5-5 and TRBJ1-1, is DAGVTQSPTHLIKTRGQQVTLRCSPISGHKSVSWYQQVLGQGPQFIFQYYEKEERGRGNFPDRFSARQFPNYSSELNVNALLLGDSALYLCASSFMTGQNTEAFFGQGTRLTVV.

V gene TRBV18 combines with J gene TRBJ1-4, with 7 nucleotides matching TRBD1. The CDR3 length is 15 residues. J was trimmed by 6 bases and V by 0 bases; bases with no gene match: 4. In germline, CDR1 is KGHSH, CDR2 LQKENI. The CDR3 is CASSPPNRGDEKLFF. The CDR3 DNA is TGTGCCAGCTCACCACCGAACAGGGGCGATGAAAAACTGTTTTTT.

Written as DNA, the CDR3 is TGTGCCATCCGAGACAGCTACCCAGGGGGAAACACCATATATTTT. Protein: CAIRDSYPGGNTIYF. V and J are TRBV28 and TRBJ1-3, with a tentative D call TRBD1 (5 bases). CDR1 and CDR2 (germline): MDHEN, SYDVKM. Trimming pared 10 bases from V and 4 bases from J, leaving 20 bases between. The CDR3 runs to 15 residues.

This chain links TRBV10-3 with TRBJ2-2, with 9 bases matching TRBD1. The CDR3 is 14 amino acids. With 6 bases clipped from V and 3 bases from J, the junction kept 2 bases outside the gene matches. Germline V lookup: CDR1 ENHRY, CDR2 SYGVKD. As DNA, the CDR3 is TGTGCCATCAGGGGGGACAGGGACACCGGGGAGCTGTTTTTT. This gives the protein CAIRGDRDTGELFF.

The rearrangement joins TRBV5-4 to TRBJ1-1; the D gene is possibly TRBD1 (6 bases). The CDR3 length is 12 residues. The germline gives CDR1 SGHNT, CDR2 YYREEE (reference sequence). Deletions cut 3 bases from V and 6 bases from J, with 9 bases between. Written as DNA, the CDR3 is TGTGCCAGCAGCTCCAGGGGAGCTGAAGCTTTCTTT. Encoded protein: CASSSRGAEAFF. Looking up the rest from reference TRBV5-4 and TRBJ1-1 gives the full variable domain: ETGVTQSPTHLIKTRGQQVTLRCSSQSGHNTVSWYQQALGQGPQFIFQYYREEENGRGNFPPRFSGLQFPNYSSELNVNALELDDSALYLCASSSRGAEAFFGQGTRLTVV.

The chain links TRBV20-1 to TRBJ2-5; no definite D call. The DNA end is a closer match to TRBJ2-7, so the J assignment may be wrong. The V gene's germline CDR1 is DFQATT and CDR2 SNEGSKA (reference sequence). The CDR3 covers 11 residues. CDR3: CSAADVREQYF. DNA of the CDR3: TGCAGTGCCGCTGACGTCCGCGAGCAGTACTTC.

The chain has TRBV5-1 and TRBJ2-2, with a weak D call TRBD2 (6 bases). CDR1 SGHRS and CDR2 YFSETQ come from the germline V gene. V was clipped by 4 bases and J by 1 base, with 14 bases between them. The CDR3 has 16 amino acids. The CDR3, as DNA: TGCGCCAGCAGCGCGCGCCCGGGGGAGAACACCGGGGAGCTGTTTTTT. It is translated as CASSARPGENTGELFF.

The chain joins TRBV9 to TRBJ1-2; tentatively, D is TRBD1 (6 bases). There are 19 residues in the CDR3. Germline V lookup: CDR1 SGDLS, CDR2 YYNGEE. V was shortened by 2 bases and J by 4 bases, with 27 bases between the two germline ends. The CDR3 bases are TGTGCCAGCAGCGTCGATCTCGCTGGGACACCGGTCAGGGGCTATGGCTACACCTTC. It encodes CASSVDLAGTPVRGYGYTF. Looking up the rest from reference TRBV9 and TRBJ1-2 gives the full variable domain: DSGVTQTPKHLITATGQRVTLRCSPRSGDLSVYWYQQSLDQGLQFLIQYYNGEERAKGNILERFSAQQFPDLHSELNLSSLELGDSALYFCASSVDLAGTPVRGYGYTFGSGTRLTVV.

The chain combines TRBV15 with TRBJ1-1; 7 bases align to TRBD1. CDR1 is LNHNV, CDR2 YYDKDF, per germline (reference sequence). The J segment lost 4 bases and the V segment lost 1 base, leaving 6 bases of the junction unmatched. This CDR3 contains 15 residues. The CDR3 region has the DNA TGTGCCACCAGCAGAGCAGGGGGAGTATTCACTGAAGCTTTCTTT. It encodes CATSRAGGVFTEAFF.

The rearrangement uses TRBV6-5 and TRBJ1-1, with D possibly being TRBD1 (6 bases). Deletions cut 0 bases from V and 4 bases from J, with 12 bases between. The V gene's germline CDR1 is MNHEY and CDR2 SVGAGI. The CDR3 length is 15 residues. CDR3 protein: CASSYSDTGSTEAFF. The CDR3 DNA sequence: TGTGCCAGCAGTTACTCCGATACAGGGAGCACTGAAGCTTTCTTT.

The table lists this clone with a few counts. The chain couples TRBV7-8 to TRBJ2-2; the D gene is possibly TRBD2 (5 bases). The CDR3 is 16 amino acids. The germline V gene has CDR1 SGHVS and CDR2 FQNEAQ. The V and J ends lost 1 base and 0 bases respectively, with 9 bases between them. Here the CDR3 reads CASSLVSGSNTGELFF. CDR3 nucleotide sequence: TGTGCCAGCAGCTTAGTAAGCGGTTCGAACACCGGGGAGCTGTTTTTT.

This clone was detected only once. The genes are TRBV28 and TRBJ2-7; D is unclear. Trimming left V 5 bases short and J 1 base short, with 15 bases between. This CDR3 is built from 15 residues. Germline loops: CDR1 MDHEN, CDR2 SYDVKM. CDR3 coding DNA: TGTGCCAGCAGTGACTTAGGAAGCGCTTCCTACGAGCAGTACTTC. It is translated as CASSDLGSASYEQYF.

The CDR3 coding sequence is TGTGCCATCCAGCAGGGGCAATCCTACGAGCAGTACTTC. The encoded protein is CAIQQGQSYEQYF. The rearrangement links TRBV10-3 to TRBJ2-7; TRBD1 is a possible D gene (6 bases). Germline CDR1 is ENHRY and CDR2 is SYGVKD. This CDR3 is 13 amino acids long. Trimming removed 8 bases at V and 1 base at J, with 12 bases between.

V usage is TRBV19 and J usage is TRBJ1-5; D is unclear. V gave up 5 bases and J gave up 2 bases, with 19 bases separating them. The length of the CDR3 is 17 residues. Germline V CDR1 and CDR2: LNHDA, SQIVND (reference sequence). The CDR3 nucleotides are TGTGCCAGTAGTGCCAAAACGACCCTACGTGGCAATCAGCCCCAGCATTTT. Its protein product is CASSAKTTLRGNQPQHF.

The V and J genes are TRBV14 and TRBJ1-2, with D maybe TRBD1 (6 bases). Trimming stripped 1 base from V and 4 bases from J, with 10 bases between. The CDR3 is 14 residues long. Germline V lookup: CDR1 SGHDN, CDR2 FVKESK. The CDR3 sequence is CASSQAAGAYGYTF. The CDR3 DNA follows: TGTGCCAGCAGCCAAGCGGCAGGGGCCTATGGCTACACCTTC.